This T cell receptor beta chain was identified during a study of cytomegalovirus exposure and HLA in healthy donors. Across the whole study: From 170 million or so T cells, an earlier analysis saw under 140 million unique TCR beta sequences.

CDR1 SNHLY and CDR2 FYNNEI come from the germline V gene. This CDR3 spans 14 amino acids. V lost 5 bases and J lost 1, with 9 bases in between. The table lists this clone with a few counts. Its cognate antigen is unknown. Study outcomes and limitations: Being indistinguishable, some V segments were excluded, TRBV6-2 and TRBV6-3 among them. Cytomegalovirus-associated TCR beta chains were listed, numbering roughly 150.

Amplification used 60 Vbeta primers and 13 Jbeta primers. The protocol was immunoSEQ multiplex PCR, while the TCRdb copy is restricted to in-frame clones and leaves out a portion. This sample has 110,000 to 150,000 clones, with more than 9.5% found just once. The sample consisted of PBMCs. The clonotype comes from a man aged 50 to 59 in good health and CMV-seronegative. The V and J genes are TRBV2 and TRBJ1-5; D is uncertain. The CDR3 bases are TGTGCCAGCAGTATCGACGGGAGCAATCAGCCCCAGCATTTT. Translation: CASSIDGSNQPQHF.